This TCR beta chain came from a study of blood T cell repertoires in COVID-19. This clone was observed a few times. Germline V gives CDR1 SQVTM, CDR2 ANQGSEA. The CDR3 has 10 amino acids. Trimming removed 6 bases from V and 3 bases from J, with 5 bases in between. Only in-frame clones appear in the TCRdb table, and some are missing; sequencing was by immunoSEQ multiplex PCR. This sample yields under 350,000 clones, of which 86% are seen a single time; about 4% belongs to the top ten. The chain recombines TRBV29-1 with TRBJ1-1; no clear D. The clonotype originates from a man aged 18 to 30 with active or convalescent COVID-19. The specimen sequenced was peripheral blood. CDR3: CSVLDTEAFF. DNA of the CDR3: TGCAGCGTCCTAGACACTGAAGCTTTCTTT. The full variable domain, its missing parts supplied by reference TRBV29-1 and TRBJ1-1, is SAVISQKPSRDICQRGTSLTIQCQVDSQVTMMFWYRQQPGQSLTLIATANQGSEATYESGFVIDKFPISRPNLTFSTLTVSNMSPEDSSIYLCSVLDTEAFFGQGTRLTVV.